These 9 T cell receptor beta chains were all obtained from the same sample, sequenced in a study of blood T cell repertoires in COVID-19. The repertoire was sequenced with immunoSEQ multiplex PCR; TCRdb's copy has only in-frame clones and lacks some. The repertoire has about 350,000 clones, about nine tenths of them found once; the top ten carry around 0.92%. Sequencing was performed on PBMCs or T cells enriched from blood (not recorded which). These receptors were collected from a woman in her twenties or thirties who had been exposed to COVID-19.

The chain is built from TRBV13 and TRBJ2-1; possibly TRBD2 for D (6 bases). This CDR3 is 14 amino acids long. Germline lookup yields CDR1 PRHDT and CDR2 FYEKMQ (reference sequence). V was cut by 6 bases and J by 3 bases, with 12 bases left in between. CDR3 coding DNA: TGTGCCAGCAGGTCCTCGGGACTCTACAATGAGCAGTTCTTC. Its protein is CASRSSGLYNEQFF.

The rearrangement joins TRBV5-1 to TRBJ1-4; 10 nucleotides agree with TRBD1. This CDR3 has 15 residues. Germline loops: CDR1 SGHRS, CDR2 YFSETQ. V trimming: 4 bases; J trimming: 5 bases; junction bases outside the gene matches: 5. The CDR3: CASSPRTGGNEKLFF. CDR3 DNA sequence: TGCGCCAGCAGCCCACGGACAGGGGGGAATGAAAAACTGTTTTTT.

The chain carries TRBV28 and TRBJ1-6, with TRBD1 identical over 8 bases. The CDR3 sequence is 16 residues long. J lost 10 bases, V lost 4 bases, and 12 bases had no gene match. Germline values: CDR1 MDHEN, CDR2 SYDVKM. The DNA for the CDR3 is TGTGCCAGCAGTTCTTACCGGACAGGGAAATCGTCACCCCTCCACTTT. Translating gives CASSSYRTGKSSPLHF.

This clone was seen a single time. The CDR3 protein is CASSPLTGALLDTIYF. The CDR3 nucleotides are TGTGCCAGCAGTCCTCTGACAGGGGCGTTATTAGACACCATATATTTT. The V and J genes are TRBV6-6 and TRBJ1-3; the match to TRBD1 covers 8 bases. The CDR3 length is 16 residues. The germline gives CDR1 MNHNY, CDR2 SVGAGI (reference sequence). V trimming: 5 bases; J trimming: 8 bases; junction bases outside the gene matches: 14.

The chain combines TRBV30 with TRBJ1-5; D is ambiguous. This CDR3 is 15 amino acids long. Germline-derived CDR1 and CDR2 are GTSNPN and SVGIG (reference sequence). Trimming stripped 0 bases from V and 1 base from J, with 10 bases between. In nucleotides, the CDR3 is TGTGCCTGGAGTGTTAGGAGTCGGAGCAATCAGCCCCAGCATTTT. As protein: CAWSVRSRSNQPQHF.

This clone showed up just once. V is TRBV19 and J is TRBJ2-7; 13 positions agree with TRBD2. Germline CDR1 reads LNHDA; CDR2 reads SQIVND (reference sequence). After removal of 6 bases from V and 1 base from J, the junction contained 3 bases not matched to a gene. The CDR3 contains 15 residues. In DNA, the CDR3 is TGTGCCAGTAGACAGACTAGCGGGAGGTCCTACGAGCAGTACTTC. This gives the protein CASRQTSGRSYEQYF.

The chain is built from TRBV9 and TRBJ1-3; 9 bases line up with TRBD1. This CDR3 has 16 amino acids. Germline V CDR1 and CDR2: SGDLS, YYNGEE. Trimming cost V 4 bases and J 2 bases; bases outside gene matches: 7. The CDR3 reads CASSYKQGATGNTIYF. The DNA of the CDR3 is TGTGCCAGCAGCTACAAACAGGGGGCGACTGGAAACACCATATATTTT.

The rearrangement joins TRBV27 to TRBJ2-6; maybe TRBD1 (5 bases). V was clipped by 5 bases and J by 1 base, with 9 bases between them. The CDR3 has 15 residues. CDR1 is MNHEY, CDR2 SMNVEV, per germline (reference sequence). CDR3 sequence: CASSARVSGANVLTF. The DNA of the CDR3 is TGTGCCAGCAGTGCCAGGGTTTCTGGGGCCAACGTCCTGACTTTC.

The rearrangement joins TRBV6-2 or TRBV6-3 to TRBJ2-1, with TRBD2 matching over 11 bases. The CDR3 length is 17 residues. The germline CDR1 and CDR2 sequences are MNHEY and SVGEGT. V lost 2 bases and J lost 8; bases outside the gene matches: 11. CDR3: CASSYAGPLAGADEQFF. CDR3 sequence (DNA): TGTGCCAGCAGTTACGCGGGACCACTAGCGGGAGCCGATGAGCAGTTCTTC.